This entry lists 21 T cell receptor beta chains sequenced from one sample in a study of shared clonotypes between healthy human individuals. Method: immunoSEQ multiplex PCR; TCRdb's copy keeps in-frame clones and lacks some. The data hold a few million clones, with 90% to 95% observed a single time. Sequencing was performed on naive CD4+ T cells sorted from blood. Subset described: CD45RA+ positively selected. The receptors originated from a man aged 18 to 30 in good health.

J is TRBJ1-1 and V is TRBV28, with a possible D match to TRBD1 (5 bases). Trimming took 3 bases from V and 3 from J, leaving 8 bases between them. Germline CDR1 MDHEN, CDR2 SYDVKM. The CDR3 loop spans 13 amino acids. In DNA, the CDR3 is TGTGCCAGCAGTTTGGTGGGGGACACTGAAGCTTTCTTT. Amino acids: CASSLVGDTEAFF.

The chain has TRBV6-1 and TRBJ1-5; D may be TRBD1 (5 bases). The CDR3 loop spans 14 amino acids. V shed 6 bases and J shed 9 bases, with 18 bases lying between them. Germline V gene lookup returns CDR1 MNHNS and CDR2 SASEGT. The CDR3 nucleotides read TGTGCCAGCAGGACGGGCCAGGGTGCTACGCCCCAGCATTTT. Protein sequence: CASRTGQGATPQHF.

This rearrangement joins TRBV2 to TRBJ2-5; the match to TRBD2 covers 10 bases. The germline CDR1 and CDR2 sequences are SNHLY and FYNNEI. V shed 4 bases and J 5 bases; nucleotides not matched to a gene: 4. This CDR3 spans 14 amino acids. CDR3 nucleotide sequence: TGTGCCAGCAGTGTAGCGGGAGGTCCCGAGACCCAGTACTTC. Translating gives CASSVAGGPETQYF.

This chain connects TRBV11-2 to TRBJ2-1; D gene ambiguous. Germline-derived CDR1 and CDR2 are SGHAT and FQNNGV. CDR3 length equals 11 residues. The ends were cut back, 3 bases at V and 11 bases at J, with 8 bases in the middle. CDR3 sequence (DNA): TGTGCCAGCAGCTTCCCAGCGCAGCAGTTCTTC. Its translation is CASSFPAQQFF.

The J gene is TRBJ1-1, the V gene TRBV29-1; weak D call: TRBD1 (5 bases). Germline values: CDR1 SQVTM, CDR2 ANQGSEA. V was trimmed by 6 bases and J by 2 bases, leaving 16 bases between them. The length of the CDR3 is 14 residues. CDR3 DNA: TGCAGCGTCCCTCCCCGCAGGGTTAACACTGAAGCTTTCTTT. It encodes CSVPPRRVNTEAFF. The full variable domain, with the rest looked up from reference TRBV29-1 and TRBJ1-1, is SAVISQKPSRDICQRGTSLTIQCQVDSQVTMMFWYRQQPGQSLTLIATANQGSEATYESGFVIDKFPISRPNLTFSTLTVSNMSPEDSSIYLCSVPPRRVNTEAFFGQGTRLTVV.

Remarks on this clone: The same CDR3 arises from other DNA sequences in this sample as well. This chain connects TRBV6-6 to TRBJ2-7; 9 nucleotides agree with TRBD1. J lost 4 bases, V lost 6 bases, and 7 bases had no gene match. In germline, CDR1 is MNHNY, CDR2 SVGAGI (reference sequence). This CDR3 comprises 14 residues. CDR3 nucleotides: TGTGCCAGCAGCCGTGGGACAGGGTCATACGAGCAGTACTTC. It yields the protein CASSRGTGSYEQYF.

The chain recombines TRBV6-1 with TRBJ2-3; 9 bases fit TRBD2. The CDR3 length is 14 residues. Trimming removed 6 bases from V and 4 bases from J; junction bases left unmatched: 5. Per germline, CDR1 MNHNS and CDR2 SASEGT. CDR3 region: CASSATSGPDTQYF. CDR3 nucleotides: TGTGCCAGCAGCGCGACTAGCGGCCCAGATACGCAGTATTTT.

V gene TRBV7-2 combines with J gene TRBJ1-6, with 9 bases that match TRBD1. J was trimmed by 7 bases and V by 1 base; bases with no gene match: 5. The length of the CDR3 is 16 residues. In germline, CDR1 is SGHTA, CDR2 FQGNSA. The CDR3 loop is CASSLVLDRGNSPLHF. The CDR3 bases are TGTGCCAGCAGCTTAGTTTTGGACAGGGGAAATTCACCCCTCCACTTT.

The chain is built from TRBV7-2 and TRBJ1-2, with 7 bases aligning to TRBD1. V lost 8 bases, J lost 2 bases, and 11 bases stayed unmatched. The germline V gene has CDR1 SGHTA and CDR2 FQGNSA. This CDR3 comprises 15 residues. The CDR3 DNA is TGTGCCAGCCACCAGAACAGGGGCTCCAACTATGGCTACACCTTC. It codes for CASHQNRGSNYGYTF.

The gene calls are TRBV11-2 and TRBJ2-7; D call uncertain. Germline assignment: CDR1 SGHAT and CDR2 FQNNGV. Trimming pared 5 bases from V and 1 base from J, leaving 9 bases between. There are 13 residues in the CDR3. The CDR3 coding sequence is TGTGCCAGCAGCCCTGTCAGGTCCTACGAGCAGTACTTC. This codes for CASSPVRSYEQYF.

V is TRBV5-1 and J is TRBJ2-7, with TRBD1 matching over 8 bases. In germline, CDR1 is SGHRS, CDR2 YFSETQ. The CDR3 is 19 amino acids. The CDR3 protein is CASSFYGLRRSANRGSRRV. The CDR3 DNA is TGCGCCAGCAGCTTTTACGGGCTCCGTAGGTCAGCGAACAGGGGGTCGCGTAGGGTC.

The chain has TRBV2 and TRBJ2-1, with 7 bases matching TRBD2. CDR3 length: 15 residues. With 3 bases clipped from V and 6 bases from J, the junction kept 8 bases outside the gene matches. CDR1 SNHLY and CDR2 FYNNEI come from the germline V gene. Here the CDR3 DNA reads TGTGCCAGCAGTGACCCGGGACTACCTTTCAATGAGCAGTTCTTC. Translated, it gives CASSDPGLPFNEQFF.

The genes are TRBV6-1 and TRBJ2-3, with TRBD1 as a possible D gene (6 bases). Germline loops: CDR1 MNHNS, CDR2 SASEGT. Trimming shortened V by 7 bases and J by 2 bases, and 10 bases separated the two germline ends. This CDR3 has 13 residues. The CDR3 spells CASKDRNTDTQYF. CDR3 in DNA: TGTGCCAGCAAGGACAGAAACACAGATACGCAGTATTTT.

This rearrangement joins TRBV19 to TRBJ2-7; D is possibly TRBD2 (5 bases). Germline CDR1 LNHDA, CDR2 SQIVND (reference sequence). The CDR3 spans 15 residues. The germline V and J ends were trimmed by 1 base and 3 bases, with 13 bases remaining between them. The CDR3 DNA is TGTGCCAGTAGTATAGTCGCCGGGGTACACTACGAGCAGTACTTC. This codes for CASSIVAGVHYEQYF.

The gene calls are TRBV6-6 and TRBJ2-7, with 9 bases aligning to TRBD2. V was clipped by 7 bases and J by 2 bases; unmatched bases: 9. Germline values: CDR1 MNHNY, CDR2 SVGAGI (reference sequence). This CDR3 spans 15 amino acids. CDR3 residues: CASTLGGGGAYEQYF. DNA of the CDR3: TGTGCCAGCACCCTAGGGGGCGGGGGGGCCTACGAGCAGTACTTC.

This rearrangement joins TRBV4-3 to TRBJ1-3, with D uncertain. Trimming left V 4 bases short and J 4 bases short, with 8 bases between. The CDR3 contains 13 residues. The germline CDR1 and CDR2 sequences are LGHNA and YSLEER. Here the CDR3 reads CASSRGPGNTIYF. The CDR3 DNA sequence: TGCGCCAGCAGCCGTGGACCGGGAAACACCATATATTTT.

This clone was recorded once. The genes are TRBV2 and TRBJ1-4; D might be TRBD1 (5 bases). The V end lost 0 bases, the J end lost 7 bases, and 12 bases lay between the germline ends. This CDR3 is 15 amino acids long. In germline, CDR1 is SNHLY, CDR2 FYNNEI. DNA for the CDR3: TGTGCCAGCAGTGAAGCCAGCCGGGGCGTTGAAAAACTGTTTTTT. Amino acids: CASSEASRGVEKLFF.

This clone was observed a few times. This chain links TRBV29-1 with TRBJ2-1; D unclear. This CDR3 contains 12 residues. Germline lookup yields CDR1 SQVTM and CDR2 ANQGSEA. Trimming stripped 0 bases from V and 11 bases from J, with 11 bases between. The CDR3, as DNA: TGCAGCGTTGAAGACGAGGCGGCAAAGCAGTTCTTC. It yields the protein CSVEDEAAKQFF.

The J gene is TRBJ2-5, the V gene TRBV25-1; D not resolved. This CDR3 contains 10 residues. V was trimmed by 3 bases and J by 9 bases, leaving 5 bases between them. The germline V gene encodes CDR1 MGHDK and CDR2 SYGVNS. The CDR3 spells CASSDISQYF. The CDR3 bases are TGTGCCAGCAGTGATATATCCCAGTACTTC.

This rearrangement joins TRBV6-1 to TRBJ2-5; 8 bases agree with TRBD1. Trimming took 4 bases from V and 4 from J; bases not matched to a gene: 11. Germline CDR1 is MNHNS and CDR2 is SASEGT. This CDR3 contains 16 residues. CDR3 nucleotide sequence: TGTGCCAGCAGTGCCCCCGAGACAGGGGTCGGAGAGACCCAGTACTTC. This translates into CASSAPETGVGETQYF.

V usage is TRBV15 and J usage is TRBJ2-3; 10 nucleotides align to TRBD2. CDR1 and CDR2 (germline): LNHNV, YYDKDF (reference sequence). Trimming removed 1 base from V and 4 bases from J; junction bases left unmatched: 8. This CDR3 spans 17 amino acids. The CDR3 reads CATSRGILAGGADTQYF. DNA for the CDR3: TGTGCCACCAGCAGAGGAATTTTAGCGGGGGGAGCAGATACGCAGTATTTT.